The 31 T cell receptor beta chains below come from one sample, sequenced in a study of Ad26.COV2.S vaccination and SARS-CoV-2 variants. Assay: immunoSEQ multiplex PCR; the TCRdb copy retains only in-frame clones and omits some. The sample has hundreds of thousands of clones, roughly 90% seen once. As for treatment: some 20 received Ad26.COV2.S at low or high dose, single or two shots; about 5 received placebo; per-sample allocation not given. Collection of samples fell on day 63 after the first vaccine or placebo injection. The material sequenced was peripheral blood, taken in a trial of Ad26.COV2.S vaccine versus placebo. Receptor source: a person between 18 and 65 years old who received the Ad26.COV2.S COVID-19 vaccine or a placebo.

This rearrangement joins TRBV3-1 (or the pseudogene TRBV3-2) to TRBJ2-7, with D possibly TRBD2 on 6 matching bases. The V end was cut by 4 bases, the J end by 6 bases, with 16 bases between. CDR1 is LGHDT and CDR2 is YNNKEL in the germline V gene (reference sequence). The CDR3 extends over 14 amino acids. CDR3: CASSPLGSGSEQYF. CDR3 nucleotides: TGTGCCAGCAGCCCTCTAGGTAGCGGCTCCGAGCAGTACTTC.

This clone was observed a few times. This chain uses TRBV4-3 with TRBJ1-2; D not certain. CDR1 and CDR2 (germline): LGHNA, YSLEER. V was trimmed by 1 base and J by 7 bases, leaving 10 bases between them. There are 13 residues in the CDR3. The CDR3 coding sequence is TGCGCCAGCAGCCAAGGAGGGTTGAGTGGCTACACCTTC. It yields the protein CASSQGGLSGYTF.

This chain uses TRBV3-1 (or the pseudogene TRBV3-2) with TRBJ1-6; D remains ambiguous. Trimming took off 0 bases at V and 4 bases at J, with 10 bases between the two ends. CDR3 length: 16 amino acids. In germline, CDR1 is LGHDT, CDR2 YNNKEL (reference sequence). CDR3 DNA: TGTGCCAGCAGCCAAGATCTATGGGGTTATAATTCACCCCTCCACTTT. It encodes CASSQDLWGYNSPLHF.

The V call is TRBV28, the J call TRBJ1-4; D not resolved. Trimming left V 4 bases short and J 1 base short, with 10 bases between. Germline V lookup: CDR1 MDHEN, CDR2 SYDVKM. This CDR3 is built from 15 residues. In DNA, the CDR3 is TGTGCCAGCAGTTCCTTTGGGCTAACTAATGAAAAACTGTTTTTT. Protein sequence: CASSSFGLTNEKLFF.

This clone was counted a single time. V and J are TRBV11-3 and TRBJ1-2, with D tentatively TRBD1 (6 bases). Trimming shortened V by 3 bases and J by 6 bases, and 20 bases separated the two germline ends. CDR3 length equals 16 residues. Germline-derived CDR1 and CDR2 are SGHNT and YENEEA. The CDR3 region has the DNA TGTGCCAGCAGCTTTCAAGGGGGGATCCCTTTCGATGGCTACACCTTC. It is translated as CASSFQGGIPFDGYTF.

The V gene is TRBV2, the J gene TRBJ1-1; D is undetermined. The CDR3 spans 13 residues. Per germline, CDR1 SNHLY and CDR2 FYNNEI. V was cut by 6 bases and J by 1 base, with 9 bases left in between. CDR3 sequence (DNA): TGTGCCAGCAGGGCGGAAGGGAACACTGAAGCTTTCTTT. Protein: CASRAEGNTEAFF.

This clone was counted at least ten times. The rearrangement links TRBV19 to TRBJ1-1; D is unresolved. The CDR3 has 16 amino acids. V gave up 6 bases and J gave up 0 bases, with 17 bases separating them. From germline, CDR1 is LNHDA and CDR2 SQIVND (reference sequence). In DNA form, the CDR3 reads TGTGCCAGTAGGATGCGTGAAGGGCGTATGAACACTGAAGCTTTCTTT. Translation: CASRMREGRMNTEAFF.

CDR3 loop: CASSQDTGAPYEQYF. The CDR3 DNA sequence: TGCGCCAGCAGCCAAGACACAGGGGCCCCCTACGAGCAGTACTTC. The chain couples TRBV4-3 to TRBJ2-7; the match to TRBD1 covers 7 bases. Germline V gives CDR1 LGHNA, CDR2 YSLEER. CDR3 length equals 15 residues. V shed 0 bases and J 2 bases; nucleotides not matched to a gene: 4.

The chain combines TRBV2 with TRBJ2-2; 10 bases are shared with TRBD1. Germline CDR1 and CDR2: SNHLY and FYNNEI. The CDR3 length is 16 residues. Trimming removed 8 bases from V and 3 bases from J; junction bases left unmatched: 9. DNA for the CDR3: TGTGCCAGCCACCAAGGGACAGGGGTGGACACCGGGGAGCTGTTTTTT. Its translation: CASHQGTGVDTGELFF.

The chain has TRBV4-1 and TRBJ2-1; D ambiguous. The CDR3 spans 13 residues. The V and J ends lost 0 bases and 5 bases respectively, with 5 bases between them. Germline CDR1 reads MGHRA; CDR2 reads YSYEKL. This chain's CDR3 is CASSQDTHNEQFF. DNA for the CDR3: TGCGCCAGCAGCCAAGACACTCACAATGAGCAGTTCTTC.

V and J are TRBV14 and TRBJ2-2; D could derive from TRBD1 or TRBD2 (6 bases each). CDR1 is SGHDN and CDR2 is FVKESK in the germline V gene. With 4 bases removed from V and 7 bases from J, the gap between germline ends came to 13 bases. The CDR3 length is 14 residues. CDR3 sequence reads: CASSPTGAGGELFF. The CDR3 DNA follows: TGTGCCAGCAGCCCGACGGGGGCGGGCGGGGAGCTGTTTTTT.

This clone has only one observation. The chain is built from TRBV7-9 and TRBJ2-3; 10 nucleotides align to TRBD2. The V segment lost 0 bases and the J segment 5 bases; nucleotides outside the gene matches: 2. Germline V lookup: CDR1 SEHNR, CDR2 FQNEAQ (reference sequence). The CDR3 sequence is 15 residues long. CDR3 nucleotides: TGTGCCAGCAGCTTAGCGAGCGGGGGGGTAGATACGCAGTATTTT. The encoded protein is CASSLASGGVDTQYF. The full variable domain, its missing parts supplied by reference TRBV7-9 and TRBJ2-3, is DTGVSQNPRHKITKRGQNVTFRCDPISEHNRLYWYRQTLGQGPEFLTYFQNEAQLEKSRLLSDRFSAERPKGSFSTLEIQRTEQGDSAMYLCASSLASGGVDTQYFGPGTRLTVL.

This chain joins TRBV3-1 (or the pseudogene TRBV3-2) and TRBJ1-2; D uncertain. This CDR3 comprises 12 residues. Germline V gives CDR1 LGHDT, CDR2 YNNKEL (reference sequence). Trimming took off 1 base at V and 5 bases at J, with 5 bases between the two ends. CDR3 bases: TGTGCCAGCAGCCAAGGGGTTTATGGCTACACCTTC. This encodes CASSQGVYGYTF.

This chain links TRBV5-1 with TRBJ1-2; maybe TRBD1 (6 bases). The germline CDR1 and CDR2 sequences are SGHRS and YFSETQ. The CDR3 is made up of 14 amino acids. V was trimmed by 1 base and J by 4 bases, leaving 11 bases between them. CDR3 loop: CASSLSGGGYGYTF. Here the CDR3 DNA reads TGCGCCAGCAGCTTGTCTGGGGGCGGCTATGGCTACACCTTC.

The genes are TRBV5-1 and TRBJ2-1; 10 nucleotides line up with TRBD2. With 3 bases clipped from V and 10 bases from J, the junction kept 10 bases outside the gene matches. The CDR3 consists of 15 residues. The germline V gene encodes CDR1 SGHRS and CDR2 YFSETQ. CDR3 DNA sequence: TGCGCCAGCAGCTACCCCAGCGGGGGGGGACGGGAGCAGTTCTTC. Its translation: CASSYPSGGGREQFF.

The V gene is TRBV18, the J gene TRBJ2-7; D remains unclear. CDR3 size: 13 residues. The V end lost 3 bases, the J end lost 0 bases, and 6 bases lay between the germline ends. Germline CDR1 and CDR2: KGHSH and LQKENI. The CDR3 DNA is TGTGCCAGCTCACCTTCGGGCTCCTACGAGCAGTACTTC. Amino acids: CASSPSGSYEQYF. The entire variable domain, with the rest obtained from reference TRBV18 and TRBJ2-7, is as follows: NAGVMQNPRHLVRRRGQEARLRCSPMKGHSHVYWYRQLPEEGLKFMVYLQKENIIDESGMPKERFSAEFPKEGPSILRIQQVVRGDSAAYFCASSPSGSYEQYFGPGTRLTVT.

V gene TRBV5-1 combines with J gene TRBJ2-7, with 13 bases identical to TRBD2. After removal of 4 bases from V and 1 base from J, the junction contained 5 bases not matched to a gene. This CDR3 is 16 amino acids long. Germline V lookup: CDR1 SGHRS, CDR2 YFSETQ. The CDR3 spells CASSPGLAGYSYEQYF. The CDR3 DNA sequence: TGCGCCAGCAGCCCGGGACTAGCGGGGTATTCCTACGAGCAGTACTTC.

The table lists this clone with a count of one. The CDR3 bases are TGTGCCAGTAGTATAGAAGAGCTAGCGGGGGCCAACAATGAGCAGTTCTTC. Translation gives CASSIEELAGANNEQFF. The V call is TRBV19, the J call TRBJ2-1; 10 bases agree with TRBD2. Germline V gene data show CDR1 as LNHDA and CDR2 as SQIVND (reference sequence). CDR3 length: 17 amino acids. Trimming took 0 bases from V and 5 from J; bases not matched to a gene: 7.

This clone has only one observation. The V gene is TRBV9, the J gene TRBJ2-2, with 11 bases identical to TRBD2. The germline V gene has CDR1 SGDLS and CDR2 YYNGEE. J gave up 5 bases and V 5 bases, and 5 bases lay outside the gene matches. CDR3 size: 15 residues. CDR3 sequence reads: CASRAGTSGTGELFF. CDR3 DNA: TGTGCCAGCAGGGCCGGGACTAGCGGAACCGGGGAGCTGTTTTTT. Using reference TRBV9 and TRBJ2-2 for the parts outside the CDR3, the full variable domain is DSGVTQTPKHLITATGQRVTLRCSPRSGDLSVYWYQQSLDQGLQFLIQYYNGEERAKGNILERFSAQQFPDLHSELNLSSLELGDSALYFCASRAGTSGTGELFFGEGSRLTVL.

The chain couples TRBV5-5 to TRBJ1-1; tentative D call: TRBD1 (6 bases). Trimming removed 4 bases at V and 0 bases at J, with 10 bases between. The CDR3 spans 14 residues. Germline-derived CDR1 and CDR2 are SGHKS and YYEKEE (reference sequence). CDR3 coding DNA: TGTGCCAGCAGCGGAGGGGGGTTGAACACTGAAGCTTTCTTT. Its protein is CASSGGGLNTEAFF.

V is TRBV6-5 and J is TRBJ1-2, with D possibly being TRBD1 (6 bases). CDR1 and CDR2 (germline): MNHEY, SVGAGI. Trimming removed 4 bases from V and 0 bases from J, with 9 bases in between. The CDR3 has 14 amino acids. The DNA for the CDR3 is TGTGCCAGCAGTTCGGACAGCCCTAACTATGGCTACACCTTC. Protein sequence: CASSSDSPNYGYTF.

The gene calls are TRBV5-6 and TRBJ2-7; weak D call: TRBD2 (5 bases). CDR1 and CDR2 (germline): SGHDT, YYEEEE. Deletions cut 2 bases from V and 2 bases from J, with 8 bases between. The CDR3 spans 13 residues. The CDR3 sequence: CASSLRETYEQYF. CDR3 DNA sequence: TGTGCCAGCAGCTTACGGGAAACCTACGAGCAGTACTTC.

J is TRBJ2-6 and V is TRBV19; D might be TRBD1 (5 bases). Germline CDR1 is LNHDA and CDR2 is SQIVND (reference sequence). The CDR3 spans 15 residues. Trimming left V 5 bases short and J 1 base short, with 9 bases between. The CDR3 here is CASSFGASGANVLTF. CDR3 coding DNA: TGTGCCAGTAGTTTTGGGGCTTCTGGGGCCAACGTCCTGACTTTC.

The chain couples TRBV24-1 to TRBJ1-2; D possibly corresponds to TRBD1 (6 bases). CDR1 is KGHDR, CDR2 SFDVKD, per germline. V was pared by 11 bases and J by 4 bases, with 19 bases between. The CDR3 spans 14 residues. The CDR3 DNA reads as TGTGCCAGAGAAGAAACGGACAGAGTCTATGGCTACACCTTC. Protein product: CAREETDRVYGYTF.

The genes are TRBV5-4 and TRBJ2-7, with a possible D match to TRBD2 (5 bases). The CDR3 is 13 residues long. Germline V gene data show CDR1 as SGHNT and CDR2 as YYREEE (reference sequence). Trimming removed 4 bases at V and 0 bases at J, with 8 bases between. CDR3 coding DNA: TGTGCCAGCAGCCCGGGAAGCTCCTACGAGCAGTACTTC. Amino acid sequence: CASSPGSSYEQYF.

The V and J genes are TRBV4-1 and TRBJ2-7; TRBD2 matches 15 bases. The germline CDR1 and CDR2 sequences are MGHRA and YSYEKL. The V segment lost 6 bases and the J segment 5 bases; nucleotides outside the gene matches: 5. The CDR3 covers 15 residues. CDR3 residues: CASSWTSGGANEQYF. DNA of the CDR3: TGCGCCAGCAGTTGGACTAGCGGGGGGGCCAACGAGCAGTACTTC.

V usage is TRBV12-3 or TRBV12-4 and J usage is TRBJ2-5; no reliable D call. This CDR3 region has 13 residues. Trimming shortened V by 7 bases and J by 5 bases, and 14 bases separated the two germline ends. Here the CDR3 reads CASNFLGKETQYF. The CDR3 bases are TGTGCCAGCAATTTTCTGGGGAAGGAGACCCAGTACTTC.

DNA of the CDR3: TGTGCCAGCAGCTGGACAGCCACAGACCTCCAGCAGTACTTC. This gives the protein CASSWTATDLQQYF. The chain combines TRBV7-9 with TRBJ2-7; possible D gene TRBD1, 6 bases. The V and J ends lost 4 bases and 8 bases respectively, with 18 bases between them. Germline V CDR1 and CDR2: SEHNR, FQNEAQ (reference sequence). The CDR3 sequence is 14 residues long.

This chain connects TRBV5-1 to TRBJ1-4, with 7 bases lining up with TRBD1. Losses at the gene ends were 4 bases for V and 8 bases for J; bases not matched to a gene: 8. This CDR3 region has 14 residues. Germline V gene data show CDR1 as SGHRS and CDR2 as YFSETQ. The CDR3 DNA reads as TGCGCCAGCAGCCTTATGGGGACAGAGGAAAAACTGTTTTTT. Protein sequence: CASSLMGTEEKLFF.

The chain combines TRBV5-8 with TRBJ2-7; D unresolved. Germline values: CDR1 SGHTS, CDR2 YDEGEE. The CDR3 runs 14 residues. The V end lost 1 base, the J end lost 4 bases, and 12 bases lay between the germline ends. In DNA form, the CDR3 reads TGTGCCAGCAGCTTGTTACAGCCCCCGTACGAGCAGTACTTC. This translates into CASSLLQPPYEQYF.

The chain couples TRBV2 to TRBJ2-1, with D tentatively TRBD1 (5 bases). This CDR3 is built from 17 residues. The germline gives CDR1 SNHLY, CDR2 FYNNEI. V lost 6 bases and J 1 base, leaving 19 bases between the germline ends. The CDR3: CASSYLHPGLSYNEQFF. The DNA for the CDR3 is TGTGCCAGCAGCTATTTGCATCCAGGGCTATCCTACAATGAGCAGTTCTTC.